The 5 T cell receptor beta chains below all came from one sample that was sequenced in a study of spatial heterogeneity in lung cancer. Noted time point: sample taken at primary tumor resection. Researchers sequenced whole RNA taken from tumor, nontumor lung or frozen PBMC without sorting. In TCRdb, the 5' RACE reads were re-called with MiXCR into one record per CDR3 protein. The repertoire includes under 50,000 distinct CDR3 sequences, roughly 5.6% of them detected once, and 20% to 30% sits in the top ten. Source: PBMCs, taken at surgery. The receptors here all came from a female donor with early-stage non-small cell lung cancer.

This clonotype showed up many times. The chain has TRBV7-3 and TRBJ2-1; TRBD1 aligns across 7 bases. Trimming cost V 5 bases and J 6 bases; bases outside gene matches: 4. The CDR3 is 13 amino acids. Germline V CDR1 and CDR2: SGHTA, FQGTGA. CDR3: CASSTPGGNEQFF. For the CDR3, the DNA is TGTGCCAGCAGCACTCCAGGGGGCAATGAGCAGTTCTTC.

The sample holds a few counts of this clonotype. This rearrangement joins TRBV15 to TRBJ2-1; maybe TRBD1 (5 bases). The CDR3 runs 12 residues. Trimming pared 9 bases from V and 4 bases from J, leaving 10 bases between. Germline V gene sequence: CDR1 LNHNV, CDR2 YYDKDF (reference sequence). Here the CDR3 reads CATARDYNEQFF. As DNA, the CDR3 is TGTGCCACAGCCAGGGATTACAATGAGCAGTTCTTC.

The J gene is TRBJ1-1, the V gene TRBV10-2, with D maybe TRBD1 (5 bases). The CDR3 extends over 13 amino acids. CDR1 and CDR2 (germline): WSHSY, SAAADI. V gave up 7 bases and J gave up 3 bases, with 12 bases separating them. CDR3 bases: TGCGCCAGCAAAGAGAGGGGAGACACTGAAGCTTTCTTT. Amino acids: CASKERGDTEAFF.

This clonotype was detected only a few times. This rearrangement joins TRBV6-1 to TRBJ2-1, with TRBD2 as a possible D gene (6 bases). CDR3 length: 15 amino acids. V shed 4 bases and J shed 3 bases, with 13 bases lying between them. From germline, CDR1 is MNHNS and CDR2 SASEGT. The CDR3 spells CASSVVAAYYNEQFF. CDR3 DNA: TGTGCCAGCAGTGTAGTAGCGGCGTACTACAATGAGCAGTTCTTC.

This clonotype was seen at least ten times. The chain employs TRBV7-2 and TRBJ2-5; D might be TRBD1 (6 bases). The length of the CDR3 is 14 residues. The germline V and J ends were trimmed by 0 bases and 5 bases, with 10 bases remaining between them. CDR1 is SGHTA, CDR2 FQGNSA, per germline. DNA of the CDR3: TGTGCCAGCAGCTTAGCCCGCCAGGGGGAGACCCAGTACTTC. Translating gives CASSLARQGETQYF.